Listed below are T cell receptor beta chains from one sample, sequenced in a study of blood T cell repertoires in COVID-19. Only in-frame clones appear in the TCRdb table, and some are missing; sequencing was by immunoSEQ multiplex PCR. The data hold 150,000 to 200,000 clones, with around 73% observed a single time. Sequences were obtained from PBMCs or T cells enriched from blood (not recorded which). The source is a woman in her 50s who had recovered from COVID-19. Both conserved end residues are part of each CDR3. A D gene is named only where the DNA matches it firmly. A clone size is listed for some rows: how often the clone was seen (once, few, many), or a class if it is expanded.

v_call	d_call	clone_size	j_call	cdr3_nt	cdr3_aa
TRBV10-3	TRBD2	-	TRBJ2-3	TGTGCCATCAGTGAGTCCCGGACTAGCGGGAGAGGGGCAGATACGCAGTATTTT	CAISESRTSGRGADTQYF
TRBV9	TRBD2	-	TRBJ2-7	TGTGCCAGCAGCCTCAGGACTAGCGGGAGCTACGAGCAGTACTTC	CASSLRTSGSYEQYF
TRBV6-1	-	-	TRBJ1-2	TGTGCCAGCAGTGAATTGGGAGGAGGCTACACCTTC	CASSELGGGYTF
TRBV3-1/TRBV3-2	TRBD2	-	TRBJ2-1	TGTGCCAGCAGCCAAGCAGCAGCGGGAGGCAATGAGCAGTTCTTC	CASSQAAAGGNEQFF
TRBV5-1	TRBD1	-	TRBJ2-5	TGCGCCAGCAGCCCGGGACAGGGCTCCACGCGAGAGACCCAGTACTTC	CASSPGQGSTRETQYF
TRBV6-2/TRBV6-3	-	-	TRBJ2-2	TGTGCCAGCAGTTATTTTGGGCGGGGGAACACCGGGGAGCTGTTTTTT	CASSYFGRGNTGELFF
TRBV5-1	TRBD1	-	TRBJ1-2	TGCGCCAGCAGCCCGGGACAGGGTGGTGGCTACACCTTC	CASSPGQGGGYTF
TRBV28	-	-	TRBJ1-5	TGTGCCAGCAGCCGCCTGGACAGTTATCAGCCCCAGCATTTT	CASSRLDSYQPQHF
TRBV5-1	TRBD1	-	TRBJ1-5	TGCGCCAGCAGCTTGGAGGGACAGCTCTATCAGCCCCAGCATTTT	CASSLEGQLYQPQHF
TRBV19	TRBD2	-	TRBJ2-1	TGTGCCAGTAGCAGATCCGGGACTAGCGGGAGTATGGATGAGCAGTTCTTC	CASSRSGTSGSMDEQFF
TRBV5-6	TRBD1	-	TRBJ1-5	TGTGCCAGCAGCTTTTATGGGCAGGGGGCTAGCAATCAGCCCCAGCATTTT	CASSFYGQGASNQPQHF
TRBV5-1	TRBD2	few	TRBJ2-7	TGCGCCAGCAGCCCTATAGCGGGAGCCTACGAGCAGTACTTC	CASSPIAGAYEQYF
TRBV18	-	-	TRBJ2-7	TGTGTCAGCTCACCAGGGCAAGGGAGGTCCCACGAGCAGTACTTC	CVSSPGQGRSHEQYF
TRBV30	-	many	TRBJ1-5	TGTGCCTGCTCTCAGGTGGGCAGTCTGCAGCCCCAGCATTTT	CACSQVGSLQPQHF
TRBV4-1	TRBD1	-	TRBJ2-1	TGCGCCAGCAGCCAAGGCCCGGGACAGGGTTCCCACAATGAGCAGTTCTTC	CASSQGPGQGSHNEQFF
TRBV7-2	-	-	TRBJ2-5	TGTGCCAGCAGTTCCTCGTGGGGGGAAGAGACCCAGTACTTC	CASSSSWGEETQYF
TRBV7-2	-	-	TRBJ1-4	TGTGCCAGCAGCTTACCTAATAATGAAAAACTGTTTTTT	CASSLPNNEKLFF
TRBV5-1	-	-	TRBJ1-1	TGCGCCAGCAGCTTGGAATTTGAGGGTACTGAAGCTTTCTTT	CASSLEFEGTEAFF
TRBV7-2	TRBD2	-	TRBJ2-1	TGTGCCAGCAGCTTTTATGGGACTAGCGGGAAATCGTACAATGAGCAGTTCTTC	CASSFYGTSGKSYNEQFF
TRBV28	-	-	TRBJ1-1	TGTGCCAGCGGCGACAGGATGAACATTGAAGCTTTCTTT	CASGDRMNIEAFF
TRBV9	TRBD1	-	TRBJ2-2	TGTGCCAGCAGCGTAGGGGGGACAGGGGTAGAGCAGAACACCGGGGAGCTGTTTTTT	CASSVGGTGVEQNTGELFF
TRBV6-5	TRBD1	-	TRBJ2-3	TGTGCCAGCAGGAGACAGGGTTATCGCACAGATACGCAGTATTTT	CASRRQGYRTDTQYF
TRBV5-1	TRBD2	-	TRBJ2-3	TGCGCCAGCAGCTCGGGACTAGCGAGGACTAGCACAGATACGCAGTATTTT	CASSSGLARTSTDTQYF
TRBV12-3/TRBV12-4	-	-	TRBJ1-2	TGTGCCAGCAGTTTTGGCGGGGCTCGAGGCTACACCTTC	CASSFGGARGYTF
TRBV5-1	TRBD1	-	TRBJ2-7	TGCGCCAGCAGCTTGGCCAGGGGACAGGGGTTAGACGAGCAGTACTTC	CASSLARGQGLDEQYF
TRBV5-1	TRBD2	-	TRBJ2-5	TGCGCCAGCAGCTTGGAAGGGACTAGCGTAGAGACCCAGTACTTC	CASSLEGTSVETQYF
TRBV19	-	-	TRBJ2-5	TGTGCCAGTAAAGGGGAAGAGACCCAGTACTTC	CASKGEETQYF
TRBV27	-	-	TRBJ1-5	TGTGCCAGCAGTTTTGTAGGGGCCAATCAGCCCCAGCATTTT	CASSFVGANQPQHF
TRBV18	-	once	TRBJ1-6	TGTGCCAGCTCAACGGGGAGCCAAGGTTCACCCCTCCACTTT	CASSTGSQGSPLHF
TRBV15	-	many	TRBJ1-3	TGTGCCACCAGCACTACCGGGAGAGTCGACTCTGGAAACACCATATATTTT	CATSTTGRVDSGNTIYF
TRBV2	TRBD1	-	TRBJ2-1	TGTGCCAGCAGCCCACGCCCGGGACAGGGATTAAATGAGCAGTTCTTC	CASSPRPGQGLNEQFF
TRBV7-7	-	-	TRBJ2-1	TGTGCCAGCAGTGAAAATCGGGATGAGCAGTTCTTC	CASSENRDEQFF
TRBV16	-	-	TRBJ1-2	TGTGCCAGCAGCCACTCAGGGGTTAGCTATGGCTACACCTTC	CASSHSGVSYGYTF
TRBV7-8	-	-	TRBJ1-1	TGTGCCAGCAGCCCTCGCGGGGGACTGAACACTGAAGCTTTCTTT	CASSPRGGLNTEAFF
TRBV6-5	TRBD2	-	TRBJ2-3	TGTGCCAGCAAGGTGTCGGGAGGGCCCACAGATACGCAGTATTTT	CASKVSGGPTDTQYF
TRBV5-5	-	-	TRBJ1-5	TGTGCCAGCAGCTTAACAGTTAATCAGCCCCAGCATTTT	CASSLTVNQPQHF
TRBV28	-	few	TRBJ2-6	TGTGCCAGCAGTTTATACACAGGGCTCCTCTCTGGGGCCAACGTCCTGACTTTC	CASSLYTGLLSGANVLTF
TRBV30	TRBD2	-	TRBJ2-2	TGTGCCTGGAGCGGCCTAGCGGGAGAGATGATGACCGGGGAGCTGTTTTTT	CAWSGLAGEMMTGELFF
TRBV30	-	-	TRBJ1-2	TGTGCCTGGAGCCTCCGGGGTTTGAGAGGCTACACCTTC	CAWSLRGLRGYTF
TRBV5-1	TRBD2	-	TRBJ2-1	TGCGCCAGCAGAACTAGCGGGAGCTACAATGAGCAGTTCTTC	CASRTSGSYNEQFF
TRBV15	-	-	TRBJ2-3	TGTGCCACCAGCAGAGATCGAGGAAATGCAGATACGCAGTATTTT	CATSRDRGNADTQYF
TRBV18	-	few	TRBJ2-2	TGTGCCAGCTCTCAACGGACCGGGACACACACCGGGGAGCTGTTTTTT	CASSQRTGTHTGELFF
TRBV2	TRBD1	few	TRBJ1-6	TGTGCCAGCAGATCGGACAGGGGGGGCAGAGCACCCCTCCACTTT	CASRSDRGGRAPLHF
TRBV28	TRBD2	-	TRBJ2-7	TGTGCCAGCAGTTTCTTGGCGGGGGTTACCTACGAGCAGTACTTC	CASSFLAGVTYEQYF
TRBV18	-	-	TRBJ1-2	TGTGCCAGCTCACCGGACAGTCGAAGCTATGGCTACACCTTC	CASSPDSRSYGYTF